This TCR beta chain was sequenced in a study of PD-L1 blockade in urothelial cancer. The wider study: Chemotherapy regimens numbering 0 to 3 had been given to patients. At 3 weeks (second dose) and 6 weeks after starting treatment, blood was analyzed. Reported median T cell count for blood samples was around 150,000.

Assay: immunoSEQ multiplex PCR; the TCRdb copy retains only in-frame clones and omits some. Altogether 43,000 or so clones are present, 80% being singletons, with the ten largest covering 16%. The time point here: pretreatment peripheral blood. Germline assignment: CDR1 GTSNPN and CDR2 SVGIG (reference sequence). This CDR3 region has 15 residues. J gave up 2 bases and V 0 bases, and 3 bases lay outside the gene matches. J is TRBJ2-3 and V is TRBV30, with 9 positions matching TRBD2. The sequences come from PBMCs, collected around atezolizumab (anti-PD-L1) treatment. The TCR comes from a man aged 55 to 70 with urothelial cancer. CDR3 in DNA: TGTGCCTGGAGTGTGGGCGGGAGGGCCACAGATACGCAGTATTTT. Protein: CAWSVGGRATDTQYF. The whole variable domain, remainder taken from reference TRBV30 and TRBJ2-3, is SQTIHQWPATLVQPVGSPLSLECTVEGTSNPNLYWYRQAAGRGLQLLFYSVGIGQISSEVPQNLSASRPQDRQFILSSKKLLLSDSGFYLCAWSVGGRATDTQYFGPGTRLTVL.